This T cell receptor beta chain appears in the sequencing data of a study of blood T cell repertoires in COVID-19. As for the study in general: Samples of COVID-19 (acute and convalescent) were obtained from the United States, Italy and Spain. The analysed material was cDNA or gDNA that came from T cells, B-cell-depleted T cells, or PBMCs.

Germline V gives CDR1 MDHEN, CDR2 SYDVKM. V lost 6 bases and J 0 bases, leaving 11 bases between the germline ends. CDR3 length: 14 amino acids. As originally analysed: Amplification of reference gene primers was used by the study to estimate nucleated cell counts. Clones were read by immunoSEQ multiplex PCR, and TCRdb kept only the in-frame ones, dropping some. The DNA gave D and trimming, while V, J and clone size come from that table. The profile shows over 120,000 clones, around nine tenths of them singletons. The source of this sequence is a man aged 60 to 69 with active or convalescent COVID-19. Sequencing was carried out using peripheral blood. This rearrangement joins TRBV28 to TRBJ1-1, with a possible D match to TRBD1 (5 bases). CDR3 region: CASRGGGMNTEAFF. CDR3 DNA sequence: TGTGCCAGCAGGGGCGGGGGGATGAACACTGAAGCTTTCTTT.